The 5 T cell receptor beta chains in this list originate from one sample, sequenced in a study. TCRdb re-analysed the RT-PCR reads in MiXCR, keeping a single row per CDR3 protein. The data show more than 600,000 distinct CDR3 sequences, approximately 15% seen once. Sequenced sample: memory CD4+ T cells from blood. Every receptor here comes from a female donor in good health, serving as a healthy control.

This clonotype showed up many times. One end of the junction does not line up with germline, which may come from a read error. The genes are TRBV7-2 and TRBJ2-4; D not resolved. The CDR3 has 13 amino acids. Germline V gives CDR1 SGHTA, CDR2 FQGNSA. The chain's CDR3 is CASSLGTKNIQYF. The CDR3 nucleotides read TGTGCCAGCAGCTTAGGGACCAAGAACATTCAGTACTTC.

This clonotype was seen many times. The chain combines TRBV29-1 with TRBJ2-1, with D possibly matching TRBD2 (7 bases). This CDR3 comprises 15 residues. V was shortened by 3 bases and J by 6 bases, with 18 bases between the two germline ends. Per the germline V gene, CDR1 is SQVTM and CDR2 is ANQGSEA. As DNA, the CDR3 is TGCAGCGTTGATGGGGGGGGCAGGGCCCCCAATGAGCAGTTCTTC. This translates into CSVDGGGRAPNEQFF.

This sequence joins TRBV5-1 and TRBJ1-1, with no clear D. Trimming left V 2 bases short and J 0 bases short, with 14 bases between. The CDR3 is 16 amino acids. The germline CDR1 and CDR2 sequences are SGHRS and YFSETQ. The CDR3 spells CASSFVGADMNTEAFF. In nucleotides, the CDR3 is TGCGCCAGCAGCTTTGTGGGCGCAGATATGAACACTGAAGCTTTCTTT.

This clonotype was counted a few times. The chain has TRBV7-9 and TRBJ1-1; TRBD1 aligns across 9 bases. Germline loops: CDR1 SEHNR, CDR2 FQNEAQ (reference sequence). The CDR3 covers 14 residues. The V segment lost 2 bases and the J segment 10 bases; nucleotides outside the gene matches: 8. Written as DNA, the CDR3 is TGTGCCAGCAGCTTACTACAGGGGGCGCGAGGAGCTTTCTTT. Its protein is CASSLLQGARGAFF.

This clonotype has at least ten counts. The rearrangement joins TRBV27 to TRBJ2-5; no definite D call. This CDR3 has 12 amino acids. The germline V gene encodes CDR1 MNHEY and CDR2 SMNVEV (reference sequence). Deletions cut 5 bases from V and 9 bases from J, with 13 bases between. CDR3 bases: TGTGCCAGCAGTAACAACCCGGGCGCCCAGTACTTC. Its translation is CASSNNPGAQYF.